The 17 T cell receptor beta chains in this list originate from one sample, sequenced in a study of T cell repertoires in cytomegalovirus infection. One entry per CDR3 protein, called by TCRdb with MiXCR from the reads. The table shows about 900,000 distinct CDR3 sequences, with around 32% occurring only once. Antigen specificity for these receptors is unknown. The source material was cultured CD8+ T cells from PBMCs, sampled from culture after CMV antigen stimulation. These receptors were taken from a human donor in good health (CMV status not recorded). Some clones in this sample may be carry-over from other donors' samples.

The chain links TRBV12-5 to TRBJ2-3; the match to TRBD1 covers 8 bases. V lost 5 bases and J lost 3; bases outside the gene matches: 7. Germline CDR1 reads LGHNT; CDR2 reads FRNRAP. The CDR3 has 15 residues. This chain's CDR3 is CASGLFTGGTDTQYF. The CDR3 bases are TGTGCTAGTGGTCTATTTACAGGGGGGACAGATACGCAGTATTTT.

This clonotype was seen a handful of times. The V and J genes are TRBV4-3 and TRBJ2-6; tentative D call: TRBD1 (6 bases). The CDR3 has 17 amino acids. Germline loops: CDR1 LGHNA, CDR2 YSLEER. V lost 1 base and J lost 0, with 10 bases in between. The CDR3 sequence: CASSQVEGGSGANVLTF. The CDR3 DNA reads as TGCGCCAGCAGCCAAGTTGAAGGGGGCTCTGGGGCCAACGTCCTGACTTTC.

This clonotype was observed a few times. The J gene is TRBJ2-3, the V gene TRBV5-8; no definite D call. The length of the CDR3 is 16 residues. Looked up from germline, CDR1 is SGHTS and CDR2 is YDEGEE. Trimming pared 4 bases from V and 1 base from J, leaving 16 bases between. CDR3 sequence: CASSNQLRLGTDTQYF. CDR3 DNA: TGTGCCAGCAGCAATCAACTAAGACTGGGCACAGATACGCAGTATTTT.

The gene calls are TRBV27 and TRBJ2-7, with unresolved D. This CDR3 comprises 16 residues. Germline CDR1 MNHEY, CDR2 SMNVEV (reference sequence). Between the trimmed V and J ends, which lost 0 bases and 2 bases, there was a span of 14 bases. CDR3 sequence reads: CASSLSFTLPPYEQYF. CDR3 sequence (DNA): TGTGCCAGCAGTTTATCGTTTACACTGCCACCCTACGAGCAGTACTTC.

This clonotype was picked up a small number of times. The rearrangement joins TRBV27 to TRBJ2-5, with unresolved D. Trimming cost V 5 bases and J 0 bases, with 7 bases left between them. CDR3 size: 13 residues. In germline, CDR1 is MNHEY, CDR2 SMNVEV (reference sequence). CDR3 sequence (DNA): TGTGCCAGCAGTGGTAACAACCAAGAGACCCAGTACTTC. This gives the protein CASSGNNQETQYF.

V is TRBV15 and J is TRBJ1-2; D possibly corresponds to TRBD1 (6 bases). The CDR3 loop spans 16 amino acids. V dropped 0 bases and J dropped 0 bases, with 11 bases sitting between them. Germline V CDR1 and CDR2: LNHNV, YYDKDF (reference sequence). The CDR3 sequence is CATSRDRRQANYGYTF. The CDR3 DNA reads as TGTGCCACCAGCAGAGATCGGCGACAGGCTAACTATGGCTACACCTTC.

This clonotype was seen a single time. The chain has TRBV7-6 and TRBJ2-5; 7 bases are shared with TRBD2. The CDR3 is made up of 15 amino acids. The ends lost 2 bases at V and 4 bases at J; junction bases unmatched: 7. Per the germline V gene, CDR1 is SGHVS and CDR2 is FNYEAQ. The DNA of the CDR3 is TGTGCCAGCAGCTTATCGGGGTCGGGGGGAGAGACCCAGTACTTC. Its protein is CASSLSGSGGETQYF.

This clonotype was counted a few times. The V call is TRBV10-3, the J call TRBJ2-6; maybe TRBD1 (6 bases). V lost 6 bases, J lost 2 bases, and 17 bases lay in between. The germline V gene has CDR1 ENHRY and CDR2 SYGVKD. The CDR3 is made up of 17 amino acids. CDR3 DNA: TGTGCCATCAGGACTATTACAGGGTGGCCTGGGGCCAACGTCCTGACTTTC. Its translation is CAIRTITGWPGANVLTF.

The J gene is TRBJ1-4, the V gene TRBV7-6; 9 bases are a match to TRBD1. Germline V gene data show CDR1 as SGHVS and CDR2 as FNYEAQ. There are 15 residues in the CDR3. After removal of 0 bases from V and 11 bases from J, the junction contained 7 bases not matched to a gene. The DNA of the CDR3 is TGTGCCAGCAGCTTAGCTCCTGGGACAGGGCGGAAACTGTTTTTT. Protein: CASSLAPGTGRKLFF.

This clonotype was counted at least ten times. The chain has TRBV7-6 and TRBJ2-3, with D possibly called TRBD1 or TRBD2 (5 bases each). V gave up 1 base and J gave up 11 bases, with 19 bases separating them. The CDR3 covers 15 residues. The germline CDR1 and CDR2 sequences are SGHVS and FNYEAQ. The CDR3 protein is CASSLGGASHMEQYF. The CDR3 DNA reads as TGTGCCAGCAGCTTAGGAGGGGCCTCGCATATGGAGCAGTATTTT.

This clonotype was counted between two and nine times. The chain employs TRBV12-5 and TRBJ1-1; 7 nucleotides align to TRBD1. V shed 5 bases and J 0 bases; nucleotides not matched to a gene: 9. Germline CDR1 reads LGHNT; CDR2 reads FRNRAP. There are 16 residues in the CDR3. CDR3 nucleotide sequence: TGTGCTAGTGGTCTGGCAGGGGGACACCTGAACACTGAAGCTTTCTTT. Residues: CASGLAGGHLNTEAFF.

This clonotype turned up a few times. The chain uses TRBV2 and TRBJ2-1, with unresolved D. The CDR3 is 15 residues long. Germline V gives CDR1 SNHLY, CDR2 FYNNEI. V dropped 4 bases and J dropped 0 bases, with 10 bases sitting between them. This CDR3 reads CASSGTLSSYNEQFF. Written as DNA, the CDR3 is TGTGCCAGCAGTGGGACGCTGAGCTCCTACAATGAGCAGTTCTTC.

The rearrangement joins TRBV4-1 to TRBJ1-5, with 11 bases that match TRBD1. Germline V CDR1 and CDR2: MGHRA, YSYEKL. V lost 1 base, J lost 5 bases, and 1 base stayed unmatched. This CDR3 contains 15 residues. The CDR3 region has the DNA TGCGCCAGCAGCCAAGGGACAGGGGGCTATCAGCCCCAGCATTTT. Amino acids: CASSQGTGGYQPQHF.

The V and J genes are TRBV29-1 and TRBJ1-4; TRBD1 is a possible D gene (6 bases). The CDR3 totals 11 residues. Trimming pared 7 bases from V and 16 bases from J, leaving 19 bases between. CDR1 SQVTM and CDR2 ANQGSEA come from the germline V gene. The CDR3 region is CSANWKGGQFF. The CDR3 DNA reads TGCAGCGCCAATTGGAAGGGGGGGCAGTTTTTT.

The CDR3 loop is CATGAYYGYTF. Here the CDR3 DNA reads TGTGCCACAGGCGCCTACTATGGCTACACCTTC. This rearrangement joins TRBV27 to TRBJ1-2; no firm D call. V lost 10 bases and J 3 bases, leaving 9 bases between the germline ends. The CDR3 extends over 11 amino acids. CDR1 is MNHEY, CDR2 SMNVEV, per germline (reference sequence).

The V and J genes are TRBV10-1 and TRBJ2-2; D ambiguous. Per the germline V gene, CDR1 is WNHNN and CDR2 is SYGVQD (reference sequence). The CDR3 length is 15 residues. The ends were cut back, 3 bases at V and 4 bases at J, with 12 bases in the middle. The CDR3 bases are TGCGCCAGCAGTGAAGGCACAGACTCCACCGGGGAGCTGTTTTTT. This gives the protein CASSEGTDSTGELFF.

The rearrangement uses TRBV19 and TRBJ1-6; D might be TRBD1 (5 bases). CDR1 LNHDA and CDR2 SQIVND come from the germline V gene (reference sequence). This CDR3 contains 14 residues. V gave up 8 bases and J gave up 3 bases, with 11 bases separating them. DNA of the CDR3: TGTGCCAGTCGGCAGGGAGGCTATAATTCACCCCTCCACTTT. It encodes CASRQGGYNSPLHF.